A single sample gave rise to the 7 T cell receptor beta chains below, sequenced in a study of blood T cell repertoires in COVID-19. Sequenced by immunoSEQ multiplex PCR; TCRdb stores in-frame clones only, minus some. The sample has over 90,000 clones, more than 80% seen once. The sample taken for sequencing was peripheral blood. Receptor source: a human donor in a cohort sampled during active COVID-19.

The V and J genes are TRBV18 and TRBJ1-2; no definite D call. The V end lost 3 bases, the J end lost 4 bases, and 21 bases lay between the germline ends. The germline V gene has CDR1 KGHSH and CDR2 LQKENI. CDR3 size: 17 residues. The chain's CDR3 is CASSPAVGEGSTYGYTF. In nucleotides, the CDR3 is TGTGCCAGCTCACCTGCGGTCGGTGAGGGTTCCACCTATGGCTACACCTTC.

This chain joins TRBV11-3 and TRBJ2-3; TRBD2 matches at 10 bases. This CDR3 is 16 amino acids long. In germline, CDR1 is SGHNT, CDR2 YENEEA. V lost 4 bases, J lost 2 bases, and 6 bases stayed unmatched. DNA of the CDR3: TGTGCCAGCAGCTCAGAAACTAGCGGGAACACAGATACGCAGTATTTT. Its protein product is CASSSETSGNTDTQYF.

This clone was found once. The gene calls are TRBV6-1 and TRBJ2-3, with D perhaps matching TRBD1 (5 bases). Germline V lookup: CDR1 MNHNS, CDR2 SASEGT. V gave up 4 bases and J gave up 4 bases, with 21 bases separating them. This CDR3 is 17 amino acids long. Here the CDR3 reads CASSAVGRGFRADTQYF. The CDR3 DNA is TGTGCCAGCAGTGCGGTAGGAAGGGGATTCCGGGCAGATACGCAGTATTTT.

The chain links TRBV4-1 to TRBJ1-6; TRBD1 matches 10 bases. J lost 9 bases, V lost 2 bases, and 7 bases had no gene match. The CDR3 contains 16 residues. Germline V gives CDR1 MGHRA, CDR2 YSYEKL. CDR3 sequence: CASSQTTGGGVSPLHF. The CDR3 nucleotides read TGCGCCAGCAGCCAAACGACAGGGGGCGGTGTTTCACCCCTCCACTTT.

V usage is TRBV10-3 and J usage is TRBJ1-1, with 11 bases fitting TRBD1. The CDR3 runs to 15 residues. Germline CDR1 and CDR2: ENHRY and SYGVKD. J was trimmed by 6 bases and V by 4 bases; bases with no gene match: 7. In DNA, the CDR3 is TGTGCCATCAGTGGGCGGACAGGGGGCTACGCTGAAGCTTTCTTT. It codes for CAISGRTGGYAEAFF.

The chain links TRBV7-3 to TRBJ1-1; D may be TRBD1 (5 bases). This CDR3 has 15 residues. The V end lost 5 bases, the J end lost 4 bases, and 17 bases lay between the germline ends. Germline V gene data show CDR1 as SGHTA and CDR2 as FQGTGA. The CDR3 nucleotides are TGTGCCAGCAGCCCGGCGGGGGGTCAGGGCACTGAAGCTTTCTTT. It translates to CASSPAGGQGTEAFF.

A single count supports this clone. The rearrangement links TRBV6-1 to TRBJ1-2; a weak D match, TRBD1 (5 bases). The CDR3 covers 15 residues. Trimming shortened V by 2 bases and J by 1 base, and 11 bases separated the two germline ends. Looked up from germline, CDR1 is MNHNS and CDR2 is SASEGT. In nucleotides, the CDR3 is TGTGCCAGCAGTGAAAGACAGACCCTTAACTATGGCTACACCTTC. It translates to CASSERQTLNYGYTF.